This section outlines one T cell receptor beta chain sequence together with its context. No antigen is known for it. No base qualities exist here, and no much larger clone lies one base off it. TCRbeta CDR3 regions were amplified from genomic DNA using the immunoSEQ Assay, a bias-controlled multiplex PCR. The original methods were these. The number of nucleated cells in each sample was estimated from the amplification of reference gene primers within the assay. Sequence reads were collapsed and filtered to measure the absolute abundance of every unique TCRbeta CDR3 rearrangement. Productive Simpson clonality was computed per sample as the square root of Simpson's diversity index over productive rearrangements. TCRdb re-hosts the immuneACCESS table, in-frame sequences only. Its copies lack some clones; in the studies checked, an unresolved V gene accounts for under half of them, and the cause for the rest is not known. V and J calls and clone size are given by that table; D and trimming were obtained from the DNA. The sample data list 180,000 or so clones, and approximately 86% of these were observed just once. The ten most abundant clones make up 0.99% of the sample.

This sample stems from a study of blood T cell repertoires in COVID-19 (dated by TCRdb to the early 2020s). For context, the study as a whole: Samples covering the acute and convalescent phases of COVID-19 were provided by collaborators in the United States, Italy and Spain. The prospective study material was composed of cDNA or gDNA derived from T cells, B-cell-depleted T cells, or PBMCs. The dataset comprised deeply sampled blood TCRbeta repertoires from subjects exposed to, actively infected with, or recovered from COVID-19. The repertoires were released in a freely available public database intended as a resource for research on the immune response to SARS-CoV-2. Samples were obtained from the ongoing ImmuneRACE study (first 160 participants) and from about 1,300 subjects provided by 6 global collaborators. Nearly every sample came with metadata listing a de-identified subject ID, COVID-19 status, age in years and sex. Where available, HLA class I and class II types were obtained from metadata supplied by the sample provider rather than from assay-based typing.

CDR1 is given as WSHSY and CDR2 as SAAADI, both from the germline V gene. Trimming costs V 6 bases and J 3 bases, and their ends lie 11 bases apart. The CDR3 goes from the cysteine to the phenylalanine over 13 residues. Only CDR3 DNA is held: 39 bases, read in frame from base 1. Each collaborating institution followed its own protocols to collect whole blood in K2EDTA tubes. For TCRbeta analysis, collaborators shipped samples in one of three forms: frozen whole blood, isolated PBMCs, or DNA extracted from either of those sample types. Beyond this particular receptor, the publication reports: How much clinical and demographic metadata was included differed by source and by participant, and the metadata was provided uncurated.

The receptor's source is a man younger than 35 with acute or convalescent COVID-19. Sequencing used peripheral blood. The chain is made from TRBV10-2 and TRBJ1-1; TRBD1 is possibly the D segment (5 matching bases). The nucleotides are TGCGCCAGCAGGGGGGGACTAGACACTGAAGCTTTCTTT. This translates into CASRGGLDTEAFF.